The subject of this entry is one T cell receptor (beta chain). Germline V gene data show CDR1 as LGHNT and CDR2 as FRNRAP. The CDR3 has 17 residues. Trimming pared 2 bases from V and 3 bases from J, leaving 16 bases between. Original analysis: Amplification from reference gene primers served as the basis for estimated nucleated cell counts. Assay used: immunoSEQ multiplex PCR; TCRdb lists only in-frame clones, some missing. That table gives V, J and clone size, and the DNA gave D and trimming. This sample carries 200,000 to 250,000 clones, around 81% of them seen once, and the ten largest clones take 6.5% to 9%. The data derive from a study of blood T cell repertoires in COVID-19. About the study: PBMCs, B-cell-depleted T cells, or T cells provided the cDNA or gDNA that made up the material.

The age range of participants was about 18 to 100 years, with residence in approximately 25 US areas. Participants' own reports of clinical history determined their cohort assignment. The chain is built from TRBV12-5 and TRBJ2-2, with a possible D match to TRBD2 (5 bases). The sequence was collected from a middle-aged woman with acute COVID-19. Sequencing input: PBMCs or T cells enriched from blood (not recorded which). The CDR3 protein is CASGLKPGSRDTGELFF. CDR3 nucleotides: TGTGCTAGTGGTTTGAAACCGGGATCGAGGGACACCGGGGAGCTGTTTTTT.